This T cell receptor (beta chain) derives from a study of blood T cell repertoires in COVID-19. Participants' reported clinical history set cohort assignment. Libraries were prepared by immunoSEQ multiplex PCR; TCRdb keeps only in-frame clonotypes and omits some of them. The table records 350,000 or so clones, roughly 86% of them present only once. This CDR3 spans 15 amino acids. This rearrangement joins TRBV21-1 to TRBJ2-5; TRBD2 reflects the table's D call only, with no check against the DNA. TRBV21-1 is described as a pseudogene. This TCR came from a woman aged 25 to 39 who had been exposed to COVID-19. Sequenced material: PBMCs or T cells enriched from blood (not recorded which). The DNA of the CDR3 is TGTGCCAGCAGCAAAGGTTGTCTAGAGGAGGAGACCCAGTACTTC. As protein: CASSKGCLEEETQYF.